These T cell receptor beta chains were read from a single sample in a study of monozygotic twins with inflammatory bowel disease. TCRdb reprocessed the 5' RACE reads, keeping one entry per CDR3 protein, no DNA. Recorded for this sample: roughly 90,000 distinct CDR3 sequences. Input material: blood. Receptors originate from a human donor with ulcerative colitis or Crohn's disease, or a healthy co-twin of an affected twin (not recorded which). The CDR3 runs from the conserved cysteine through the conserved F or W.

j_gene: TRBJ2-7; v_gene: TRBV7-9; len: 15; CDR3aa: CASSTGTQGSYEQYF
j_gene: TRBJ1-5; v_gene: TRBV6-2/TRBV6-3; len: 18; CDR3aa: CASTITAGTPNSNQPQHF
j_gene: TRBJ1-2; v_gene: TRBV11-1; len: 13; CDR3aa: CASSFGQNYGYTF
j_gene: TRBJ2-5; v_gene: TRBV5-1; len: 14; CDR3aa: CASSMGTDQETQYF
j_gene: TRBJ2-1; v_gene: TRBV29-1; len: 17; CDR3aa: CSVEGDRARRSYDEQFF
j_gene: TRBJ1-1; v_gene: TRBV3-1; len: 19; CDR3aa: CASSQGATIQGGWTTEAFF
j_gene: TRBJ2-3; v_gene: TRBV7-2; len: 14; CDR3aa: CASSAGTQWDTQYF
j_gene: TRBJ1-5; v_gene: TRBV6-1; len: 15; CDR3aa: CASRPRTGGDQPQHF
j_gene: TRBJ2-2; v_gene: TRBV20-1; len: 13; CDR3aa: CSALRGSNGELFF
j_gene: TRBJ2-7; v_gene: TRBV24-1; len: 13; CDR3aa: CATSETGEIEQYF
j_gene: TRBJ2-3; v_gene: TRBV12-3/TRBV12-4; len: 14; CDR3aa: CASSLAQGRSTQYF
j_gene: TRBJ2-3; v_gene: TRBV7-9; len: 16; CDR3aa: CASSTRTGATTDTQYF
j_gene: TRBJ1-2; v_gene: TRBV5-1; len: 12; CDR3aa: CASSTDSYGYTF
j_gene: TRBJ1-2; v_gene: TRBV6-1; len: 16; CDR3aa: CASSAKTGIDNYGYTF
j_gene: TRBJ1-5; v_gene: TRBV10-3; len: 15; CDR3aa: CATKRQVESNQPQHF
j_gene: TRBJ2-3; v_gene: TRBV12-3/TRBV12-4; len: 15; CDR3aa: CASSLDRGGSDTQYF
j_gene: TRBJ1-1; v_gene: TRBV5-4; len: 14; CDR3aa: CASSSRDGVTEAFF
j_gene: TRBJ1-1; v_gene: TRBV4-2; len: 14; CDR3aa: CASSQDLGPTEAFF
j_gene: TRBJ2-7; v_gene: TRBV25-1; len: 14; CDR3aa: CASSVPGARYEQYF
j_gene: TRBJ1-4; v_gene: TRBV5-3; len: 12; CDR3aa: CARSLRGEKLFF
j_gene: TRBJ2-1; v_gene: TRBV20-1; len: 15; CDR3aa: CSARDWSPPLNEQFF
j_gene: TRBJ1-3; v_gene: TRBV14; len: 13; CDR3aa: CASSLGPQNTIYF
j_gene: TRBJ1-5; v_gene: TRBV12-3/TRBV12-4; len: 15; CDR3aa: CASRDDRGGYQPQHF
j_gene: TRBJ2-7; v_gene: TRBV5-1; len: 15; CDR3aa: CASSLGNPILYEQYF
j_gene: TRBJ2-7; v_gene: TRBV11-2; len: 15; CDR3aa: CASSIRTASSYEQYF
j_gene: TRBJ2-7; v_gene: TRBV20-1; len: 14; CDR3aa: CSAMWDRVSYEQYF
j_gene: TRBJ1-1; v_gene: TRBV12-3/TRBV12-4; len: 17; CDR3aa: CASSLAQGAREDTEAFF
j_gene: TRBJ1-2; v_gene: TRBV29-1; len: 15; CDR3aa: CSVDGQGSTNYGYTF
j_gene: TRBJ1-1; v_gene: TRBV20-1; len: 14; CDR3aa: CSAPDTGANTEAFF
j_gene: TRBJ1-6; v_gene: TRBV20-1; len: 16; CDR3aa: CSARDQGVHHNSPLHF
j_gene: TRBJ1-6; v_gene: TRBV6-1; len: 11; CDR3aa: CASSERTPLHF
j_gene: TRBJ2-3; v_gene: TRBV20-1; len: 14; CDR3aa: CSASLSGGTDTQYF
j_gene: TRBJ2-3; v_gene: TRBV5-1; len: 13; CDR3aa: CASSQGGADTQYF
j_gene: TRBJ2-5; v_gene: TRBV20-1; len: 14; CDR3aa: CSARDGLTQETQYF
j_gene: TRBJ1-1; v_gene: TRBV5-1; len: 13; CDR3aa: CASGNAGTDEAFF
j_gene: TRBJ2-3; v_gene: TRBV18; len: 14; CDR3aa: CASSLQRGPDTQYF
j_gene: TRBJ2-7; v_gene: TRBV3-1; len: 15; CDR3aa: CASSRTAGGSYEQYF
j_gene: TRBJ2-7; v_gene: TRBV9; len: 13; CDR3aa: CASSPGRDYEQHF
j_gene: TRBJ1-6; v_gene: TRBV20-1; len: 13; CDR3aa: CSASDVRLSDLHF
j_gene: TRBJ2-7; v_gene: TRBV20-1; len: 14; CDR3aa: CSATPGTGTHEQYF
j_gene: TRBJ1-3; v_gene: TRBV5-4; len: 18; CDR3aa: CASSSGNRPTSSGNTIYF
j_gene: TRBJ2-7; v_gene: TRBV19; len: 16; CDR3aa: CASSSTLAGGSYEQYF
j_gene: TRBJ2-1; v_gene: TRBV12-3/TRBV12-4; len: 13; CDR3aa: CASSTQGYNEQFF
j_gene: TRBJ1-2; v_gene: TRBV5-1; len: 17; CDR3aa: CASSWNPRQGLGTGYTF
j_gene: TRBJ2-1; v_gene: TRBV20-1; len: 18; CDR3aa: CSARPPAGALFSYNEQFF
j_gene: TRBJ2-2; v_gene: TRBV5-5; len: 16; CDR3aa: CASSLGSRGASGELFF
j_gene: TRBJ1-5; v_gene: TRBV10-3; len: 14; CDR3aa: CAISESRVGQPQHF
j_gene: TRBJ2-1; v_gene: TRBV7-8; len: 15; CDR3aa: CASSPRRVSYNEQFF
j_gene: TRBJ1-2; v_gene: TRBV5-6; len: 14; CDR3aa: CASSLDANNYGYTF
j_gene: TRBJ1-5; v_gene: TRBV7-9; len: 14; CDR3aa: CASSYRDTNQPQHF
j_gene: TRBJ2-1; v_gene: TRBV2; len: 14; CDR3aa: CATTRAGPFNEQFF